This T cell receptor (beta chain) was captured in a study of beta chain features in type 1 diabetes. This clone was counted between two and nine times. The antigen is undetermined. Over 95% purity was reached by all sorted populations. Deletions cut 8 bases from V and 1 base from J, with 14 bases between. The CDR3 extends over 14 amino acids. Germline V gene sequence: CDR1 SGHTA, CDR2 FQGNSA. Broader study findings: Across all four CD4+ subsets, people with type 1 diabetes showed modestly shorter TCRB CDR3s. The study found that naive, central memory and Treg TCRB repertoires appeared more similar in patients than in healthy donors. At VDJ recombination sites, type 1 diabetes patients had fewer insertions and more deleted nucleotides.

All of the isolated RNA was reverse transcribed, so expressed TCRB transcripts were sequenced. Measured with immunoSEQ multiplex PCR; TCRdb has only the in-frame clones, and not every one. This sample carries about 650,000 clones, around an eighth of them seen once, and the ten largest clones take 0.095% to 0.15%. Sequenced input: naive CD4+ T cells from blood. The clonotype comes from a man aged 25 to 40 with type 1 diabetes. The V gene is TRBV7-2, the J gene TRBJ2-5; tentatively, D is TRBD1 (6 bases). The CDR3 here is CASAPGTFQETQYF. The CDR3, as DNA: TGTGCCAGCGCACCCGGGACATTCCAAGAGACCCAGTACTTC.